These T cell receptor beta chains were read from a single sample in a study of blood T cell repertoires in COVID-19. Clones were sequenced by immunoSEQ multiplex PCR, and TCRdb holds only the in-frame ones, with some missing. The repertoire includes about 240,000 clones, 87% of them detected once, and around 2.6% sits in the top ten. Sequencing was performed on PBMCs or T cells enriched from blood (not recorded which). These receptors all come from a woman aged 25-40 years with acute COVID-19. Each CDR3 is given with its conserved first and last residue. D genes are given only for firm matches. Clone size appears in some rows only: once, few, many, or a class for an expanded clone.

TRBV19	-	TRBJ2-7	-	TGTGCCAGTAGTATGACAGCAGTAGGCCCCTACGAGCAGTACTTC	CASSMTAVGPYEQYF
TRBV12-3/TRBV12-4	-	TRBJ2-1	-	TGTGCCAGCAGTGCGACAGGTGGCCAGGAGCAGTTCTTC	CASSATGGQEQFF
TRBV6-6	-	TRBJ2-1	-	TGTGCCAGCGGGGGGAGCTCCTACAATGAGCAGTTCTTC	CASGGSSYNEQFF
TRBV7-6	-	TRBJ2-7	-	TGTGCCAGCAGCTCAACCACGCCACAGGGCCCGAACTACGAGCAGTACTTC	CASSSTTPQGPNYEQYF
TRBV4-1	many	TRBJ1-1	-	TGCGCCAGCAGCCAACCCGGAGGTCCCTCAGGTTTCTTT	CASSQPGGPSGFF
TRBV10-2	-	TRBJ1-5	-	TGCGCCAGCAGTGGGGAGGACACGCCTTATCAGCCCCAGCATTTT	CASSGEDTPYQPQHF
TRBV2	-	TRBJ2-7	-	TGTGCCACCCGTACGAGGGAGTACGCCTACGAGCAGTACTTC	CATRTREYAYEQYF
TRBV10-3	-	TRBJ1-1	TRBD1	TGTGCCATCAGTGCACCCGGGACAGGGGGAGGTGAAGCTTTCTTT	CAISAPGTGGGEAFF
TRBV4-3	once	TRBJ2-7	-	TGCGCCAGCAGCCCCGGAACTGGGAGTTTCTCATCCTACGAGCAGTACTTC	CASSPGTGSFSSYEQYF
TRBV12-5	-	TRBJ2-2	TRBD2	TGTGCTAGTGAGCGGGGGGATAACACCGGGGAGCTGTTTTTT	CASERGDNTGELFF
TRBV5-6	once	TRBJ2-7	TRBD2	TGTGCCAGCAGCTTTGGGACTAGCGGGGGGAAATACGAGCAGTACTTC	CASSFGTSGGKYEQYF